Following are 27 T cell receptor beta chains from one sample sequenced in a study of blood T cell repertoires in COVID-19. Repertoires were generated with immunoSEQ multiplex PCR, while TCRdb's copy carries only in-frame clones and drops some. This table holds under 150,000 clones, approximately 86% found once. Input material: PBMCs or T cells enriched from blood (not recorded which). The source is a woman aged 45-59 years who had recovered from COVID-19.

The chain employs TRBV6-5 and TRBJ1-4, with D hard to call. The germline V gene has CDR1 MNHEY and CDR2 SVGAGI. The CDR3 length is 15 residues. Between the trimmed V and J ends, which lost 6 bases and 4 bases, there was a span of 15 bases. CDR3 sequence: CASRVYSTLNEKLFF. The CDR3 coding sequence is TGTGCCAGCAGAGTATACAGCACGCTTAATGAAAAACTGTTTTTT.

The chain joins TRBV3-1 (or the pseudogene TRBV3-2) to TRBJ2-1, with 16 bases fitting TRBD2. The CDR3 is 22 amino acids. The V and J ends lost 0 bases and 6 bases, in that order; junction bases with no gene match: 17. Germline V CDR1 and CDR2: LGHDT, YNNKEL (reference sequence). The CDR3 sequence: CASSQDIGTSGGAGRGANEQFF. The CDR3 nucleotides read TGTGCCAGCAGCCAAGACATCGGGACTAGCGGGGGGGCCGGTCGAGGCGCCAATGAGCAGTTCTTC.

The CDR3 DNA is TGTGCCAGCAGCCCCTGGGCCCGCTCCTACAATGAGCAGTTCTTC. It specifies CASSPWARSYNEQFF. V gene TRBV21-1 combines with J gene TRBJ2-1; TRBD1 was called by the table and not checked on the DNA. TRBV21-1 is shown as a pseudogene. There are 15 residues in the CDR3.

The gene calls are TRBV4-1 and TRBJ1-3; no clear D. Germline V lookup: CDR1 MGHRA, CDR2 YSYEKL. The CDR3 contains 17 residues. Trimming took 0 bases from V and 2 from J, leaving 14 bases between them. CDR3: CASSQEIWSLPGNTIYF. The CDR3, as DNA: TGCGCCAGCAGCCAAGAAATCTGGAGTTTACCTGGAAACACCATATATTTT.

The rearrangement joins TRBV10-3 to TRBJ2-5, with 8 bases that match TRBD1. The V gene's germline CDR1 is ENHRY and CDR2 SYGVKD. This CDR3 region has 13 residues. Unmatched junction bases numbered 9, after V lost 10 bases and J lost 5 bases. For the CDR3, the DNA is TGTGCCACCTCGGACAGGGTGGAGGAGACCCAGTACTTC. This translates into CATSDRVEETQYF.

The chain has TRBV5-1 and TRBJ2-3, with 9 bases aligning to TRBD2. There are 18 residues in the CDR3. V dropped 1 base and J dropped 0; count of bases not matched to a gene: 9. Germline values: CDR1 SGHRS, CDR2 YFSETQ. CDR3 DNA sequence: TGCGCCAGCAGCTTGTTGAATAGCGGGGGAGCTAGCACAGATACGCAGTATTTT. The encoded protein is CASSLLNSGGASTDTQYF. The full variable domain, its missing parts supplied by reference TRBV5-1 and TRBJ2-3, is KAGVTQTPRYLIKTRGQQVTLSCSPISGHRSVSWYQQTPGQGLQFLFEYFSETQRNKGNFPGRFSGRQFSNSRSEMNVSTLELGDSALYLCASSLLNSGGASTDTQYFGPGTRLTVL.

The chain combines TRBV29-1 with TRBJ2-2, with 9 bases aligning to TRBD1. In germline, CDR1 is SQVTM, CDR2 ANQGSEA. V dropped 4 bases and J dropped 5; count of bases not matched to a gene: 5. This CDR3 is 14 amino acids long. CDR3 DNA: TGCAGCGTTGTGGACAGGGGTTTAACCGGGGAGCTGTTTTTT. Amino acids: CSVVDRGLTGELFF.

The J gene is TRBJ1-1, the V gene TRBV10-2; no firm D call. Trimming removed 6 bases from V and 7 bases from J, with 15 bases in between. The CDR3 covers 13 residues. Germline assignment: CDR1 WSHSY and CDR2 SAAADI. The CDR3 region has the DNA TGCGCCAGCAGGGGGAGTGGGAGAGATGAAGCTTTCTTT. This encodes CASRGSGRDEAFF.

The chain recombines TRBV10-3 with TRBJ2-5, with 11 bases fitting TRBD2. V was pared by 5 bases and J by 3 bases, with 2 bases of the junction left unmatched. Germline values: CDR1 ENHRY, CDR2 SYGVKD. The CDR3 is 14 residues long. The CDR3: CAISPGLAEETQYF. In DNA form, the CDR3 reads TGTGCCATCAGTCCGGGACTAGCGGAAGAGACCCAGTACTTC.

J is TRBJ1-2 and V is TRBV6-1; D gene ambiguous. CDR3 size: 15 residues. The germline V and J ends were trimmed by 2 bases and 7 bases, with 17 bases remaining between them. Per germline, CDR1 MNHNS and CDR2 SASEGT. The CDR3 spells CASSESRGRLSGYTF. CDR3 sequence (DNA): TGTGCCAGCAGTGAAAGTAGAGGCAGACTGTCTGGCTACACCTTC.

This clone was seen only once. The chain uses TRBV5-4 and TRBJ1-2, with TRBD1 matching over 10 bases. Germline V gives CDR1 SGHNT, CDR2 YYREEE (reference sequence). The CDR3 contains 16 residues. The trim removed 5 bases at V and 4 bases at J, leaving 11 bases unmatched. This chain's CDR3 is CASRGVGTGATYGYTF. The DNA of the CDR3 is TGTGCCAGCAGGGGGGTGGGGACAGGGGCCACCTATGGCTACACCTTC.

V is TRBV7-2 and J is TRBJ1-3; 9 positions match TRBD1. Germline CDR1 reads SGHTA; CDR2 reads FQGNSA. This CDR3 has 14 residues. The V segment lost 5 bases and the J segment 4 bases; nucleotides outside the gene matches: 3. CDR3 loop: CASSQGQGGNTIYF. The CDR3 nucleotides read TGTGCCAGCAGCCAGGGACAGGGAGGAAACACCATATATTTT.

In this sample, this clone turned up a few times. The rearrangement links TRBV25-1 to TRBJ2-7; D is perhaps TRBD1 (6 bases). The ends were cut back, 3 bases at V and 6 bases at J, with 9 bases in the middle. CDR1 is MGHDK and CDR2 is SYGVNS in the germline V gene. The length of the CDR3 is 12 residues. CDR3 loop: CASSDRGFEQYF. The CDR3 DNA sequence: TGTGCCAGCAGTGACAGGGGTTTCGAGCAGTACTTC.

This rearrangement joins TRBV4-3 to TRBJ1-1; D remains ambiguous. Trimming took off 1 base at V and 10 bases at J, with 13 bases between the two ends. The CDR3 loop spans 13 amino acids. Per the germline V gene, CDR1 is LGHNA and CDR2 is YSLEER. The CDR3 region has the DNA TGCGCCAGCAGCCAAGTTCGGGTCGACCCAGCTTTCTTT. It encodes CASSQVRVDPAFF.

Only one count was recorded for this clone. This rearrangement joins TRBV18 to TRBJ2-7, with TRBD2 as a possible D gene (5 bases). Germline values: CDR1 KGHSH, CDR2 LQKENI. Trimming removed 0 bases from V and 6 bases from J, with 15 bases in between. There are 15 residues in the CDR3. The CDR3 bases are TGTGCCAGCTCACCACCTAATCCAGGACTTGTCGAGCAGTACTTC. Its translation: CASSPPNPGLVEQYF.

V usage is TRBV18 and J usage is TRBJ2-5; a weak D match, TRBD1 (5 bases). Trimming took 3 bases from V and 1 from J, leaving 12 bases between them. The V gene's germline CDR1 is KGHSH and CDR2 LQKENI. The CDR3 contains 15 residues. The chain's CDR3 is CASSPLIGAQETQYF. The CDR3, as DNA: TGTGCCAGCTCACCCTTAATAGGGGCCCAAGAGACCCAGTACTTC.

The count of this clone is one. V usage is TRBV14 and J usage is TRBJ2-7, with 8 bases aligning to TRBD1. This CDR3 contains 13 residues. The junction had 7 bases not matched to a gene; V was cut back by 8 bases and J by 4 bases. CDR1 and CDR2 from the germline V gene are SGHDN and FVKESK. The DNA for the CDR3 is TGTGCCAGCCGAGACAGGGGATCGTACGAGCAGTACTTC. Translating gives CASRDRGSYEQYF.

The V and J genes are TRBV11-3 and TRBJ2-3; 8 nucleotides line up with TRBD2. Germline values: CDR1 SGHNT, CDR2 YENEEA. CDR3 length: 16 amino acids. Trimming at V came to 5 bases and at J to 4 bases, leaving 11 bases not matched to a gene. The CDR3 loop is CASSPAGGDTADTQYF. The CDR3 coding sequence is TGTGCCAGCAGCCCGGCGGGGGGCGATACAGCAGATACGCAGTATTTT.

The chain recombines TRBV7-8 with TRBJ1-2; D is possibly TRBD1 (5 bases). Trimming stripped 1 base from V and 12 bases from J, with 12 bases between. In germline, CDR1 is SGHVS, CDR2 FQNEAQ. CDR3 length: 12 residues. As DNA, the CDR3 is TGTGCCAGCAGCTTAGTTGGGGGGGAGGACACCTTC. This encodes CASSLVGGEDTF.

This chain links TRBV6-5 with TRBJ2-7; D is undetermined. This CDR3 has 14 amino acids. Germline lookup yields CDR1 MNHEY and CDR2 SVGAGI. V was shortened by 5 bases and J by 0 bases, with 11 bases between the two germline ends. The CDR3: CASSSREVSYEQYF. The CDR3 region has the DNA TGTGCCAGCAGTAGCCGAGAGGTCTCCTACGAGCAGTACTTC.

The CDR3 DNA sequence: TGTGCCAGCAGCGGAGACAGGGGCCCATATGGCTACACCTTC. This encodes CASSGDRGPYGYTF. J is TRBJ1-2 and V is TRBV5-8, with TRBD1 identical over 8 bases. Germline CDR1 is SGHTS and CDR2 is YDEGEE. The CDR3 is 14 amino acids. The trim removed 4 bases at V and 5 bases at J, leaving 7 bases unmatched.

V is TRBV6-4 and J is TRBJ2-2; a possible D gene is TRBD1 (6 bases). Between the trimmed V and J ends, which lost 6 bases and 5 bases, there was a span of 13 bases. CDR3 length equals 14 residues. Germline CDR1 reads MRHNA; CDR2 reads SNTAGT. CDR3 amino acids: CASRWTDSTGELFF. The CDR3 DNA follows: TGTGCCAGCAGATGGACAGATTCAACCGGGGAGCTGTTTTTT.

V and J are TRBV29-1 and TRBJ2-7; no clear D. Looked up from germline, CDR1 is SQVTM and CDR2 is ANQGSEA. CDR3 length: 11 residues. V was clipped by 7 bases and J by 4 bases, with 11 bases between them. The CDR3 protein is CSAATDYEQYF. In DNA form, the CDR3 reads TGCAGCGCAGCGACGGATTACGAGCAGTACTTC.

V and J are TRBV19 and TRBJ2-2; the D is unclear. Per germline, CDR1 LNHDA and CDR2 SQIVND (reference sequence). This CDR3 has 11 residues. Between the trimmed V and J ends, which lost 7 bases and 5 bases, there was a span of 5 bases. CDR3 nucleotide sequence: TGTGCCAGTACCAGGACCGGGGAGCTGTTTTTT. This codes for CASTRTGELFF.

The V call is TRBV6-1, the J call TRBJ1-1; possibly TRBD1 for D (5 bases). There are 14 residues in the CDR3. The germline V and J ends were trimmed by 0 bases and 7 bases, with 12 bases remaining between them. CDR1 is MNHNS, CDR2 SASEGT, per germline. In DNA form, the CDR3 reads TGTGCCAGCAGTGAAGCCGGCGGGACCCATGAAGCTTTCTTT. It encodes CASSEAGGTHEAFF.

The CDR3 sequence is CATSDPRQGNTEAFF. CDR3 sequence (DNA): TGTGCCACCAGTGATCCAAGACAGGGGAACACTGAAGCTTTCTTT. This chain links TRBV24-1 with TRBJ1-1, with 7 bases aligning to TRBD1. V was pared by 3 bases and J by 1 base, with 4 bases of the junction left unmatched. The CDR3 is 15 amino acids. Germline CDR1 is KGHDR and CDR2 is SFDVKD.

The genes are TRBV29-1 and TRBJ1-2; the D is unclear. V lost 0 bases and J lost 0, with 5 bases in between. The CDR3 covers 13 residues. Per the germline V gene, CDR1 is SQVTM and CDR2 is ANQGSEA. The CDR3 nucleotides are TGCAGCGTTGAAGAGGCAGCTAACTATGGCTACACCTTC. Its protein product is CSVEEAANYGYTF.